What follows are 4 T cell receptor beta chains derived from one specimen sequenced in a study of blood T cell repertoires in COVID-19 (dated by TCRdb to 2019 to 2021). The library was prepared using the immunoSEQ multiplex PCR assay. Here the immuneACCESS table is served through TCRdb, limited to in-frame sequences with V and J called. Missing clones are a known gap in these copies; in checked studies unresolved V genes cover under half, and the rest lacks a known reason. A total of 200,000 to 250,000 clones appear in this sample, 82% of them only once. The ten top clones hold around 12% of the sample. The sequenced sample was peripheral blood. Every receptor here comes from a woman aged 40-49 years with acute or convalescent COVID-19.

The V and J genes are TRBV4-1 and TRBJ1-2; D may be TRBD1 (6 bases). The CDR3 spans 17 residues. Germline CDR1 reads MGHRA; CDR2 reads YSYEKL. V lost 0 bases and J 3 bases, leaving 17 bases between the germline ends. The CDR3 bases are TGCGCCAGCAGCCAAGAGGATGGGGGACATGGTGACTATGGCTACACCTTC. Protein: CASSQEDGGHGDYGYTF.

This chain links TRBV6-2 or TRBV6-3 with TRBJ2-7; D is unresolved. The germline V gene has CDR1 MNHEY and CDR2 SVGEGT. The CDR3 is made up of 13 amino acids. V was shortened by 2 bases and J by 6 bases, with 11 bases between the two germline ends. The CDR3 is CASSYEVLSEQYF. CDR3 nucleotides: TGTGCCAGCAGTTACGAAGTACTCTCCGAGCAGTACTTC.

This clone was detected only a few times. Different DNA sequences within this sample yield the same CDR3. The chain is built from TRBV5-1 and TRBJ1-5; the D gene is possibly TRBD1 (5 bases). The CDR3 has 14 amino acids. Germline CDR1 is SGHRS and CDR2 is YFSETQ. Trimming left V 0 bases short and J 2 bases short, with 6 bases between. The CDR3 DNA follows: TGCGCCAGCAGCTTGGAAGGGGGCAATCAGCCCCAGCATTTT. This codes for CASSLEGGNQPQHF.

The J gene is TRBJ1-4, the V gene TRBV6-2 or TRBV6-3, with 8 nucleotides matching TRBD1. This CDR3 spans 15 amino acids. V lost 6 bases to trimming and J lost 7 bases; unmatched junction nucleotides: 10. Germline V gene sequence: CDR1 MNHEY, CDR2 SVGEGT. The CDR3 sequence is CASSNGRGRLEKLFF. The CDR3 bases are TGTGCCAGCAGCAACGGCAGGGGGCGCCTTGAAAAACTGTTTTTT.